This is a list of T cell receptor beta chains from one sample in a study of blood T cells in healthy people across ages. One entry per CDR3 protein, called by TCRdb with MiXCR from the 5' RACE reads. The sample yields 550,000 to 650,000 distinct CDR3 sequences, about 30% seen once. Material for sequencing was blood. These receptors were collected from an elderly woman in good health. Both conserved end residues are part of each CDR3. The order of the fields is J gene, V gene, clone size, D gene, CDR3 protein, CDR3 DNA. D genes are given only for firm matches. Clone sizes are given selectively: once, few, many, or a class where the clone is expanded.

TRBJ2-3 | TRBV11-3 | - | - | CASSLVPRPPDTQYF | TGTGCCAGCAGCTTAGTTCCCAGGCCCCCCGATACGCAGTATTTT
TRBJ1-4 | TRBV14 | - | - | CANSQEAGGRWEKLFF | TGTGCCAACAGCCAGGAGGCTGGGGGGCGCTGGGAAAAACTGTTTTTT
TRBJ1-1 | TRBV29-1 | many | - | CSVEDPFRMNTEAFF | TGCAGCGTTGAAGATCCGTTCCGAATGAACACTGAAGCTTTCTTT
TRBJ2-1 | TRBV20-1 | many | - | CSAHRTETNEQFF | TGCAGTGCTCACCGGACAGAAACCAATGAGCAGTTCTTC
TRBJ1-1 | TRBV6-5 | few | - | CASSSSQRAEAFF | TGTGCCAGCAGTTCTTCCCAGAGGGCTGAAGCTTTCTTT
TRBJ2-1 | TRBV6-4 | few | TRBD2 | CASSGTSGTPPNEQFF | TGTGCCAGCAGTGGAACTAGCGGGACTCCTCCAAATGAGCAGTTCTTC
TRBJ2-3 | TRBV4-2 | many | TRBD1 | CASSQYPGQGTLFSTDTQYF | TGTGCCAGCAGCCAATATCCGGGACAGGGGACCCTCTTTAGCACAGATACGCAGTATTTT
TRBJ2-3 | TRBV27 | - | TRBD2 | CASSSWTSGGTDTQYF | TGTGCCAGCAGTTCCTGGACTAGCGGTGGCACAGATACGCAGTATTTT
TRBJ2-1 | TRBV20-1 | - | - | CSAQTSLSYNEQFF | TGCAGTGCGCAGACCAGTCTCTCCTACAATGAGCAGTTCTTC
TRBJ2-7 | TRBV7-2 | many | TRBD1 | CASSLEIWTGSHEQYF | TGTGCCAGCAGCTTAGAGATTTGGACAGGGTCCCACGAGCAGTACTTC
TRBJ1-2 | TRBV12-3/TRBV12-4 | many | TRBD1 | CASSPDRDRPNYGYTF | TGTGCCAGCAGTCCGGATCGGGACAGGCCCAACTATGGCTACACCTTC
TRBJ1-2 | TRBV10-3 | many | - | CATATDPMDGYTF | TGTGCCACCGCGACGGACCCTATGGATGGCTACACCTTC
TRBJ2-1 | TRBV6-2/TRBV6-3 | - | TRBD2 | CASSKLAGRSYNEQFF | TGTGCCAGCAGTAAACTAGCGGGCCGCTCCTACAATGAGCAGTTCTTC
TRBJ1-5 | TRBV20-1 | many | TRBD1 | CSASPDRGDNQPQHF | TGCAGTGCTAGCCCGGACAGGGGAGACAATCAGCCCCAGCATTTT
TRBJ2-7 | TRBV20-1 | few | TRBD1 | CSARSGQGRGEQYF | TGCAGTGCTAGGTCGGGACAGGGAAGAGGCGAGCAGTACTTC
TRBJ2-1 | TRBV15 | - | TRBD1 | CATSKTGSAEQFF | TGTGCCACCAGCAAGACAGGGTCGGCTGAGCAGTTCTTC
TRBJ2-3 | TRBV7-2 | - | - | CASSLVFSGSADMQYF | TGTGCCAGCAGCTTAGTATTCTCAGGTAGCGCAGATATGCAGTATTTT
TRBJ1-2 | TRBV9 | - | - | CASRQGPAAMYGYTF | TGTGCCAGCAGACAGGGTCCGGCTGCAATGTATGGCTACACCTTC
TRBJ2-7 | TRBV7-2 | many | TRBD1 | CASSPGNRGSEQYF | TGTGCCAGCAGCCCCGGAAACAGGGGCTCCGAGCAGTACTTC
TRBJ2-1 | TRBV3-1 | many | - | CASSQDGPPKYNEQFF | TGTGCCAGCAGCCAAGATGGACCTCCGAAGTACAATGAGCAGTTCTTC
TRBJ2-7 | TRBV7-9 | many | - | CASSLTGLSSYEQYF | TGTGCCAGCAGCTTAACGGGATTGAGCTCCTACGAGCAGTACTTC
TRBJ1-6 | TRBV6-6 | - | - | CASSYSKSGLNSPLHF | TGTGCCAGCAGTTACTCGAAGTCGGGACTTAATTCACCCCTCCACTTT
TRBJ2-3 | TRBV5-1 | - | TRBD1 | CASSFGAGTAFSSTDTQYF | TGCGCCAGCAGTTTCGGTGCCGGGACAGCCTTCTCTAGCACAGATACGCAGTATTTT
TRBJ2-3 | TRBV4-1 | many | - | CASRPLMSGTPTSTDTQYF | TGCGCCAGCAGACCGCTCATGTCAGGGACTCCGACTAGCACAGATACGCAGTATTTT
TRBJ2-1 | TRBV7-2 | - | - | CASSPGRGRYNEQFF | TGTGCCAGCAGCCCCGGACGGGGCCGCTACAATGAGCAGTTCTTC
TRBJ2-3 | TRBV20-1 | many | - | CSARDALLAGPSTDTQYF | TGCAGTGCTAGAGATGCCCTCCTCGCTGGGCCTAGCACAGATACGCAGTATTTT
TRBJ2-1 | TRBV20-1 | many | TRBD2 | CSAYGVAGENEQFF | TGCAGTGCTTACGGAGTAGCGGGGGAGAATGAGCAGTTCTTC
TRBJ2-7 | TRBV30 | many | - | CAWSVQGAYEQYF | TGTGCCTGGAGTGTGCAGGGTGCCTACGAGCAGTACTTC
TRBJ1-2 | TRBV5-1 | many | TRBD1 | CASSWDRGPGYTF | TGCGCCAGCAGCTGGGACAGGGGACCTGGCTACACCTTC
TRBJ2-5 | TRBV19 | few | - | CASSIGASGAVEQYF | TGTGCCAGTAGTATAGGGGCCAGCGGCGCCGTGGAGCAGTACTTC
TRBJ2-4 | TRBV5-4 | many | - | CASSSGRSVQNIQYF | TGTGCCAGCAGCTCCGGGCGGTCAGTCCAAAACATTCAGTACTTC
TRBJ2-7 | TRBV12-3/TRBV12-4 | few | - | CASSFSAVPYEQYF | TGTGCCAGCAGTTTTTCCGCGGTGCCCTACGAGCAGTACTTC
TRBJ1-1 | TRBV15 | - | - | CATSGPGRGMNTEAFF | TGTGCCACCAGCGGACCAGGTAGGGGGATGAACACTGAAGCTTTCTTT
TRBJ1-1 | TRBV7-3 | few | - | CASSHGPNTEAFF | TGTGCCAGCAGCCACGGCCCGAACACTGAAGCTTTCTTT
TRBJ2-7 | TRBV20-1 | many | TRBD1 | CSARPGTGIYEQYF | TGCAGTGCTAGACCCGGGACAGGGATTTACGAGCAGTACTTC
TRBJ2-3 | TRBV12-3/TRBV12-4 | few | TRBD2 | CASSLAGRGATDTQYF | TGTGCCAGCAGTTTAGCAGGGCGGGGGGCCACAGATACGCAGTATTTT
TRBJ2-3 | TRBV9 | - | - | CASSVVGGTPITDTQYF | TGTGCCAGCAGCGTAGTCGGAGGGACGCCCATTACAGATACGCAGTATTTT
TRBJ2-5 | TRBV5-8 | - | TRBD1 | CANSLGTGAFGQETQYF | TGTGCCAACAGCTTGGGGACAGGGGCGTTTGGACAAGAGACCCAGTACTTC
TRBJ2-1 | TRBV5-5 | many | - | CASSYGAPGGEQFF | TGTGCCAGCAGCTACGGGGCCCCGGGTGGCGAGCAGTTCTTC
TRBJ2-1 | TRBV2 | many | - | CASSGTGTDYNEQFF | TGTGCCAGCAGTGGGACGGGGACGGACTACAATGAGCAGTTCTTC
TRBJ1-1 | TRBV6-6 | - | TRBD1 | CASSWDSPVRGTEAFF | TGTGCCAGCAGTTGGGACAGCCCCGTTCGTGGGACTGAAGCTTTCTTT